This TCR beta chain was captured by sequencing in a study of shared clonotypes between healthy human individuals. Study results and limitations: Lower generation probabilities were found for non-shared clonotypes than for those shared by all four donors. Clonotype sharing among the donors was expected to vary with sequencing depth.

Germline assignment: CDR1 MDHEN and CDR2 SYDVKM. CDR3 size: 16 residues. V dropped 4 bases and J dropped 4 bases, with 16 bases sitting between them. The protocol was immunoSEQ multiplex PCR, while the TCRdb copy is restricted to in-frame clones and leaves out a portion. The sample records more than 1 million clones, 75% to 85% being singletons. Donors, without exception, were Caucasian adults residing in Nashville, Tennessee. Remarks on this clone: Its antigen remains unidentified.

This rearrangement joins TRBV28 to TRBJ1-4; D perhaps matches TRBD1 (6 bases). Material: memory CD4+ T cells from PBMCs. Stated subset: CD45RA-negative fraction. This clonotype was obtained from a man between 18 and 35 years old in good health. Some clones in this sample may be carry-over from other donors' samples. The CDR3 coding sequence is TGTGCCAGCAGTTCCCCGGGGGCGGGCCATAATGAAAAACTGTTTTTT. This encodes CASSSPGAGHNEKLFF.